These 9 T cell receptor beta chains came from one sample sequenced in a study of blood T cell repertoires in COVID-19. Profiling relied on immunoSEQ multiplex PCR, and the TCRdb table lists in-frame clones only, not all of them. This table has around 30,000 clones, 90% appearing once. What was sequenced was peripheral blood. All receptors derive from a man older than 75 with acute or convalescent COVID-19.

This clone was observed a few times. The DNA of the CDR3 is TGTGCCAGCAGCTTGGGGACAGGACCATGGAGGTATGGCTACACCTTC. Its translation is CASSLGTGPWRYGYTF. This chain connects TRBV11-2 to TRBJ1-2; 8 positions agree with TRBD1. The V and J ends lost 3 bases and 5 bases, in that order; junction bases with no gene match: 11. The CDR3 covers 16 residues. Germline V lookup: CDR1 SGHAT, CDR2 FQNNGV. The whole variable domain, filled in from reference TRBV11-2 and TRBJ1-2, reads EAGVAQSPRYKIIEKRQSVAFWCNPISGHATLYWYQQILGQGPKLLIQFQNNGVVDDSQLPKDRFSAERLKGVDSTLKIQPAKLEDSAVYLCASSLGTGPWRYGYTFGSGTRLTVV.

V gene TRBV6-5 combines with J gene TRBJ1-5; TRBD1 matches at 9 bases. The CDR3 totals 15 residues. Germline CDR1 MNHEY, CDR2 SVGAGI. Losses at the gene ends were 4 bases for V and 7 bases for J; bases not matched to a gene: 8. The CDR3 sequence is CASSSTGGARQPQHF. The CDR3 coding sequence is TGTGCCAGCAGTTCAACAGGGGGCGCGAGGCAGCCCCAGCATTTT.

By frequency in the sample, this clone is medium-sized. J is TRBJ2-5 and V is TRBV5-6; D gene uncertain. Trimming stripped 3 bases from V and 2 bases from J, with 8 bases between. Germline CDR1 reads SGHDT; CDR2 reads YYEEEE. The CDR3 runs to 13 residues. In nucleotides, the CDR3 is TGTGCCAGCAGCTGGGCCACTCAAGAGACCCAGTACTTC. Protein product: CASSWATQETQYF. The entire variable domain, with the rest obtained from reference TRBV5-6 and TRBJ2-5, is as follows: DAGVTQSPTHLIKTRGQQVTLRCSPKSGHDTVSWYQQALGQGPQFIFQYYEEEERQRGNFPDRFSGHQFPNYSSELNVNALLLGDSALYLCASSWATQETQYFGPGTRLLVL.

The chain uses TRBV19 and TRBJ2-1, with TRBD2 matching 15 bases. Germline CDR1 LNHDA, CDR2 SQIVND (reference sequence). With 6 bases clipped from V and 7 bases from J, the junction kept 4 bases outside the gene matches. This CDR3 has 15 amino acids. CDR3 sequence (DNA): TGTGCCAGTAGCGCTGGGACTAGCGGGGGGAATGAGCAGTTCTTC. It encodes CASSAGTSGGNEQFF.

The V gene is TRBV5-1, the J gene TRBJ2-2; 9 positions match TRBD2. V lost 4 bases to trimming and J lost 4 bases; unmatched junction nucleotides: 8. The CDR3 covers 16 residues. CDR1 is SGHRS, CDR2 YFSETQ, per germline. In DNA, the CDR3 is TGCGCCAGCAGCCCGCCTAGCGGGGCGAGCACCGGGGAGCTGTTTTTT. Its protein is CASSPPSGASTGELFF.

The chain combines TRBV28 with TRBJ2-7; 7 nucleotides match TRBD1. Germline assignment: CDR1 MDHEN and CDR2 SYDVKM. The V gene end was trimmed by 6 bases and the J gene end by 0 bases; junction bases not matched to a gene: 5. The CDR3 sequence is 14 residues long. The CDR3 DNA is TGTGCCAGCAGCAACAGGGGCAGCTCCTACGAGCAGTACTTC. Translating it yields CASSNRGSSYEQYF.

The genes are TRBV7-9 and TRBJ1-3; TRBD1 might be the D (5 bases). CDR1 is SEHNR and CDR2 is FQNEAQ in the germline V gene (reference sequence). This CDR3 is 15 amino acids long. V dropped 2 bases and J dropped 2 bases, with 10 bases sitting between them. The CDR3 loop is CASSLQGHPGNTIYF. The CDR3 nucleotides read TGTGCCAGCAGCTTACAGGGCCACCCTGGAAACACCATATATTTT.

CDR3 loop: CASSIVAGGGNQPQHF. The DNA of the CDR3 is TGTGCCAGTAGTATAGTGGCGGGGGGGGGCAATCAGCCCCAGCATTTT. The chain carries TRBV19 and TRBJ1-5; possibly TRBD1 for D (5 bases). Germline CDR1 and CDR2: LNHDA and SQIVND (reference sequence). The CDR3 runs to 16 residues. V was pared by 1 base and J by 2 bases, with 12 bases between. Full variable domain (rest looked up from reference TRBV19 and TRBJ1-5): DGGITQSPKYLFRKEGQNVTLSCEQNLNHDAMYWYRQDPGQGLRLIYYSQIVNDFQKGDIAEGYSVSREKKESFPLTVTSAQKNPTAFYLCASSIVAGGGNQPQHFGDGTRLSIL.

In this sample, this clone turned up once. The chain couples TRBV27 to TRBJ1-1; D uncertain. Trimming cost V 2 bases and J 1 base, with 8 bases left between them. Germline CDR1 MNHEY, CDR2 SMNVEV (reference sequence). The CDR3 is 14 amino acids. The CDR3 here is CASSLGHANTEAFF. CDR3 bases: TGTGCCAGCAGTTTAGGGCATGCGAACACTGAAGCTTTCTTT.